This record covers a single TCR beta chain. What it binds is not known. Among the donors, all were healthy bone marrow donors. V gave up 4 bases and J gave up 6 bases; unmatched junction bases: 17. Germline CDR1 LGHNA, CDR2 YNFKEQ. The CDR3 sequence is 17 residues long. This entry belongs to a study of cytomegalovirus exposure and HLA in healthy donors. General study findings and limits: Analyses of presence and absence presupposed an approximately uniform sequencing depth across donors. The analysis excluded some indistinguishable V segments, including TRBV6-2 and TRBV6-3.

The PCR made use of 60 Vbeta and 13 Jbeta primers. Repertoires were generated with immunoSEQ multiplex PCR, while TCRdb's copy carries only in-frame clones and drops some. The sample has about 210,000 clones; 75% to 80% are singletons. The chain recombines TRBV4-2 with TRBJ1-2; 7 bases are a match to TRBD1. The clonotype was recovered from a male donor in good health and CMV-seronegative. The specimen was PBMCs. Written as DNA, the CDR3 is TGTGCCAGCAGCCCCCACCCTTGGCAGGGGGAAGATAATGGCTACACCTTC. This translates into CASSPHPWQGEDNGYTF.